One sample yielded the 14 T cell receptor beta chains listed below, sequenced in a study of post-analysis software for immune sequencing data. These receptors lack a known antigen. Whole-study results and caveats: In patients, TRBV5-6, TRBV5-1 and TRBV20-1 belonged to five TRBV segments found more frequently than in controls.

Tagging with unique molecular identifiers was a feature of the TCR beta cDNA libraries. TCRdb used MiXCR to reprocess the PCR reads, holding one entry per CDR3 protein. The data contain about 400,000 distinct CDR3 sequences, around a third of them singletons. Material: blood. These TCRs come from a girl between 5 and 17 years old with multiple sclerosis.

This chain uses TRBV24-1 with TRBJ1-2; 7 bases are shared with TRBD1. The V and J ends lost 5 bases and 6 bases, in that order; junction bases with no gene match: 8. CDR3 length: 14 residues. Germline values: CDR1 KGHDR, CDR2 SFDVKD. CDR3 in amino acids: CATSGNRGENGYTF. CDR3 DNA: TGTGCCACCAGTGGAAACAGGGGTGAGAATGGCTACACCTTC.

The table lists this clonotype with a few counts. V is TRBV20-1 and J is TRBJ1-2, with D hard to call. The CDR3 extends over 13 amino acids. Deletions cut 1 base from V and 4 bases from J, with 10 bases between. CDR1 is DFQATT, CDR2 SNEGSKA, per germline (reference sequence). CDR3 residues: CSARVSGSYGYTF. CDR3 nucleotide sequence: TGCAGTGCTAGAGTTTCGGGGTCCTATGGCTACACCTTC.

This clonotype was observed a few times. V usage is TRBV7-2 and J usage is TRBJ1-2; D is unclear. The CDR3 runs to 11 residues. CDR1 SGHTA and CDR2 FQGNSA come from the germline V gene. V lost 6 bases, J lost 8 bases, and 10 bases lay in between. The DNA for the CDR3 is TGTGCCAGCAGTCTGTCTCGCGGCTACACCTTC. This translates into CASSLSRGYTF.

The chain employs TRBV29-1 and TRBJ2-1; TRBD2 matches 10 bases. Germline values: CDR1 SQVTM, CDR2 ANQGSEA. The V gene end was trimmed by 6 bases and the J gene end by 4 bases; junction bases not matched to a gene: 6. The CDR3 runs to 14 residues. The CDR3: CSVELAGAYNEQFF. The CDR3 bases are TGCAGCGTCGAGCTAGCGGGGGCTTACAATGAGCAGTTCTTC.

This clonotype was counted only a few times. The gene calls are TRBV4-2 and TRBJ2-7; D gene unclear. Germline V gene lookup returns CDR1 LGHNA and CDR2 YNFKEQ. This CDR3 is built from 15 residues. Trimming took off 0 bases at V and 6 bases at J, with 15 bases between the two ends. In DNA, the CDR3 is TGTGCCAGCAGCCAAGAAGGAATAGAACTCGCCGAGCAGTACTTC. Translating gives CASSQEGIELAEQYF.

This chain joins TRBV5-1 and TRBJ2-1; the D is unclear. This CDR3 has 15 amino acids. Trimming stripped 0 bases from V and 0 bases from J, with 7 bases between. Looked up from germline, CDR1 is SGHRS and CDR2 is YFSETQ. CDR3: CASSLDAFSYNEQFF. DNA of the CDR3: TGCGCCAGCAGCTTGGATGCATTCTCCTACAATGAGCAGTTCTTC.

This chain joins TRBV12-3 or TRBV12-4 and TRBJ2-2; D could derive from TRBD1 or TRBD2 (5 bases each). The CDR3 totals 15 residues. The V end lost 5 bases, the J end lost 5 bases, and 15 bases lay between the germline ends. CDR3 loop: CASSVPGKRTGELFF. The CDR3 nucleotides read TGTGCCAGCAGTGTTCCAGGGAAGCGGACCGGGGAGCTGTTTTTT.

This clonotype was seen more than once but under ten times. The rearrangement uses TRBV7-9 and TRBJ2-7; either TRBD1 or TRBD2 may supply D (5 bases each). There are 19 residues in the CDR3. The V end lost 5 bases, the J end lost 0 bases, and 26 bases lay between the germline ends. Germline loops: CDR1 SEHNR, CDR2 FQNEAQ (reference sequence). This CDR3 is CASSARKGRLSGGSYEQYF. CDR3 sequence (DNA): TGTGCCAGCAGCGCCCGTAAGGGACGTCTGAGCGGAGGCTCCTACGAGCAGTACTTC.

J is TRBJ1-1 and V is TRBV6-1; no firm D call. V was pared by 6 bases and J by 2 bases, with 10 bases between. Germline CDR1 reads MNHNS; CDR2 reads SASEGT. The CDR3 length is 13 residues. The CDR3 is CASRLGFNTEAFF. CDR3 nucleotides: TGTGCCAGCAGACTGGGGTTCAACACTGAAGCTTTCTTT.

The chain couples TRBV7-2 to TRBJ2-3; TRBD2 matches 9 bases. Germline V gene lookup returns CDR1 SGHTA and CDR2 FQGNSA. J lost 3 bases, V lost 6 bases, and 10 bases had no gene match. The CDR3 sequence is 16 residues long. CDR3 bases: TGTGCCAGCAGTCCTCCCCTAGCGGGGTCGACAGATACGCAGTATTTT. Translating it yields CASSPPLAGSTDTQYF.

The genes are TRBV20-1 and TRBJ2-1; D is perhaps TRBD2 (5 bases). The CDR3 length is 14 residues. CDR1 DFQATT and CDR2 SNEGSKA come from the germline V gene (reference sequence). Trimming shortened V by 0 bases and J by 6 bases, and 12 bases separated the two germline ends. The CDR3 here is CSARDERRLNEQFF. As DNA, the CDR3 is TGCAGTGCTAGAGATGAGAGGAGGCTCAATGAGCAGTTCTTC.

The chain recombines TRBV5-1 with TRBJ2-3; TRBD2 agrees at 9 bases. Looked up from germline, CDR1 is SGHRS and CDR2 is YFSETQ. Trimming removed 4 bases from V and 2 bases from J; junction bases left unmatched: 5. The CDR3 has 15 residues. For the CDR3, the DNA is TGCGCCAGCAGCCTACTAGCGGGTTACACAGATACGCAGTATTTT. Translated, it gives CASSLLAGYTDTQYF.

V usage is TRBV7-2 and J usage is TRBJ2-5, with 7 bases fitting TRBD2. The CDR3 length is 14 residues. Germline values: CDR1 SGHTA, CDR2 FQGNSA. J gave up 11 bases and V 3 bases, and 12 bases lay outside the gene matches. The CDR3 region has the DNA TGTGCCAGCAGCTTTGCACTAGCGAAAGAGGAGCAGTACTTC. This translates into CASSFALAKEEQYF.

The V call is TRBV4-3, the J call TRBJ2-7; D perhaps matches TRBD1 (5 bases). The CDR3 contains 15 residues. CDR1 is LGHNA and CDR2 is YSLEER in the germline V gene. Trimming removed 0 bases from V and 3 bases from J, with 12 bases in between. CDR3 bases: TGCGCCAGCAGCCAAGATACAGGCCCAATCTACGAGCAGTACTTC. This encodes CASSQDTGPIYEQYF.